The TCR beta chain described here comes from a study of blood T cell repertoires in COVID-19 (dated by TCRdb to between 2020 and 2021). Some background on the complete study: Samples covering the acute and convalescent phases of COVID-19 were provided by collaborators in the United States, Italy and Spain. The material from the prospective study consisted of cDNA or gDNA derived from T cells, B-cell-depleted T cells, or PBMCs. Subjects who had been exposed to COVID-19, were actively infected with it, or had recovered from it provided the deeply sampled blood TCRbeta repertoires that made up the dataset. The repertoires were made available in a free public database intended to serve as a resource for research on the immune response to SARS-CoV-2. The samples were drawn from the first 160 participants of the ongoing ImmuneRACE study and from 1,200 or so subjects provided by 6 global collaborators. Sample metadata almost always included a de-identified subject ID, COVID-19 status, age in years and sex. Where available, HLA class I and class II types were taken from metadata supplied by the sample provider and were not determined by assay-based typing. Broader findings and caveats from the paper: Clinical and demographic metadata were provided uncurated, with the amount varying by source and participant.

As encoded in the germline V gene, CDR1 is MDHEN while CDR2 is SYDVKM. V is cut back by 11 bases and J by 5 bases, with 4 bases in the junction unmatched. The CDR3 goes from the cysteine to the phenylalanine over 11 residues. CDR3 DNA is the only sequence kept; it has 33 bases, read in frame from the first base. TCRbeta CDR3 regions were amplified from genomic DNA using the immunoSEQ Assay, a bias-controlled multiplex PCR. The published analysis was carried out like this. Within the assay, amplification of reference gene primers was used to estimate how many nucleated cells each sample contained. To quantify the absolute abundance of each unique TCRbeta CDR3 rearrangement, sequence reads were collapsed and filtered. Productive Simpson clonality was computed per sample as the square root of Simpson's diversity index over productive rearrangements. TCRdb took over this immuneACCESS table, retaining in-frame rearrangements with V and J assigned. Such tables are incomplete; in checked studies, under half of the missing clones stem from an unresolved V gene, and the remainder is unexplained. That table is the source of V, J and clone size, and D and trimming were worked out from the DNA. For this sample there are roughly 250,000 clones; just under 85% appear just once. Approximately 9.6% of the sample is in the top ten clones.

This clone was found once. Its antigen specificity is not known. It has no much larger one-base neighbor in the sample; base qualities were not kept. The collaborating institutions used their own protocols to collect whole blood in K2EDTA tubes. For TCRbeta analysis, collaborators shipped samples as frozen whole blood, isolated PBMCs, or DNA extracted from either of those sample types. Sequenced input: peripheral blood. Here the chain combines TRBV28 and TRBJ2-5, and 8 junctional nucleotides match TRBD1. The receptor was isolated from a woman of 80 years or more with acute or convalescent COVID-19. The CDR3 in this case is CAAGGAETQYF. At the DNA level, the sequence is TGTGCCGCAGGGGGCGCGGAGACCCAGTACTTC.